This T cell receptor (beta chain) appears in the sequencing data of a study of blood T cell repertoires in COVID-19. As for the study in general: Sources were T cells, B-cell-depleted T cells, or PBMCs; the material itself was cDNA or gDNA.

From germline, CDR1 is SEHNR and CDR2 FQNEAQ (reference sequence). The germline V and J ends were trimmed by 5 bases and 6 bases, with 11 bases remaining between them. The CDR3 spans 13 residues. Authors' methods: Nucleated cell number was recorded as an estimate derived from reference gene primer amplification. Generated by immunoSEQ multiplex PCR, the TCRdb table keeps only in-frame clones and is missing some. Clonal size and the V and J genes are those of that table, whereas D and trimming came from the DNA. The sample has roughly 140,000 clones, about four fifths seen once. This rearrangement joins TRBV7-9 to TRBJ1-5; D is possibly TRBD1 (6 bases). This receptor was taken from a woman aged 80 or over in a cohort sampled during active or convalescent COVID-19. Sample: peripheral blood. CDR3 amino acids: CASSDTGSQPQHF. The DNA of the CDR3 is TGTGCCAGCAGCGATACAGGGTCTCAGCCCCAGCATTTT.